The present T cell receptor (beta chain) was sequenced within a study of tumor and adjacent non-tumor tissue in lung cancer. Across the study: Samples averaged approximately 3.9 million productive TCRbeta reads each. Broader study findings: TCR diversity was significantly greater in tumor than normal lung tissue. Top 100 clones took a larger repertoire share in normal lung.

The CDR3 consists of 14 residues. Per germline, CDR1 DFQATT and CDR2 SNEGSKA (reference sequence). V lost 7 bases and J 1 base, leaving 14 bases between the germline ends. The template was RNA from unsorted bulk tissue. This non-tumor lung sample came from over 3 cm beyond the tumor edge. Donors were chemotherapy-naive, newly diagnosed lung cancer surgical patients in China, August–late 2014. Concerning this clonotype: Its antigen remains unknown.

A modified ARM-PCR protocol with three rounds of nested PCR amplified TCRbeta. A single record per CDR3 protein comes from TCRdb applying MiXCR to the multiplex PCR reads. This sample carries over 100,000 distinct CDR3 sequences, 62% of them seen once, and the ten largest clones take around 20%. Sequenced input: distant non-tumor lung tissue. The chain combines TRBV20-1 with TRBJ1-3; the D gene is possibly TRBD1 (5 bases). This TCR was recovered from a man in his sixties with non-small cell lung cancer. CDR3 coding DNA: TGCAGTGTGACAGACGGAATGTCTGGAAACACCATATATTTT. Translation: CSVTDGMSGNTIYF.